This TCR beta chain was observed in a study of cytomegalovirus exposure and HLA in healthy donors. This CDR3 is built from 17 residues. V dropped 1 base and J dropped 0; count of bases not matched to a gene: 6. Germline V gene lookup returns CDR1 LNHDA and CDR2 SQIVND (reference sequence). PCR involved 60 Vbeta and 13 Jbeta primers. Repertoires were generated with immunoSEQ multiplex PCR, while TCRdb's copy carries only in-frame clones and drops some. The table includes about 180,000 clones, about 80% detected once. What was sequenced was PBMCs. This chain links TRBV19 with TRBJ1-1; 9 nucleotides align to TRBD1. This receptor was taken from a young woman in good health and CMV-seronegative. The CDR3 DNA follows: TGTGCCAGTAGTATAGGGACAGGGGTGATCGTGAACACTGAAGCTTTCTTT. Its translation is CASSIGTGVIVNTEAFF.